Presented here are 18 T cell receptor beta chains from one specimen sequenced in a study of cytomegalovirus exposure and HLA in healthy donors. The PCR employed 60 Vbeta primers together with 13 Jbeta primers. This table comes from immunoSEQ multiplex PCR, and its TCRdb copy is limited to in-frame clones, with some not included. The repertoire consists of about 180,000 clones, with approximately 80% occurring once and the leading ten covering approximately 2.4%. Sequenced input: PBMCs. The receptors stem from a male donor in good health and CMV-seronegative.

The genes are TRBV4-1 and TRBJ2-3, with a possible D match to TRBD1 (5 bases). V lost 1 base and J 4 bases, leaving 21 bases between the germline ends. Germline assignment: CDR1 MGHRA and CDR2 YSYEKL. The CDR3 covers 18 residues. The DNA of the CDR3 is TGCGCCAGCAGCCAAGTCCAGGTCTCCAGGGCGTTCGCAGATACGCAGTATTTT. Amino acids: CASSQVQVSRAFADTQYF.

This rearrangement joins TRBV2 to TRBJ1-5; unclear D gene. CDR3 length equals 14 residues. CDR1 is SNHLY and CDR2 is FYNNEI in the germline V gene. Trimming took 4 bases from V and 4 from J, leaving 11 bases between them. The CDR3 nucleotides are TGTGCCAGCAGTGCCTCATCTCAGAATCAGCCCCAGCATTTT. Amino acid sequence: CASSASSQNQPQHF.

The chain combines TRBV27 with TRBJ2-3; 13 bases fit TRBD2. The CDR3 loop spans 16 amino acids. CDR1 is MNHEY, CDR2 SMNVEV, per germline (reference sequence). The J segment lost 9 bases and the V segment lost 5 bases, leaving 11 bases of the junction unmatched. CDR3 in amino acids: CASSRRTSGSRGTQYF. The CDR3 coding sequence is TGTGCCAGCAGTAGAAGGACTAGCGGGAGCAGGGGAACGCAGTATTTT.

The J gene is TRBJ1-2, the V gene TRBV7-2; D ambiguous. Germline CDR1 reads SGHTA; CDR2 reads FQGNSA. The CDR3 is 13 residues long. V lost 5 bases, J lost 8 bases, and 15 bases lay in between. In nucleotides, the CDR3 is TGTGCCAGCAGCCAATCCCCTCTGGGCGGCTACACCTTC. Its protein product is CASSQSPLGGYTF.

The chain couples TRBV5-1 to TRBJ2-1, with 8 bases matching TRBD2. V lost 6 bases and J lost 5; bases outside the gene matches: 13. The germline V gene has CDR1 SGHRS and CDR2 YFSETQ. The CDR3 is 16 residues long. Written as DNA, the CDR3 is TGCGCCAGCAATCCGGGCCGGGGGGGGCCCCACAATGAGCAGTTCTTC. This gives the protein CASNPGRGGPHNEQFF.

This clone has just one count. The chain carries TRBV6-5 and TRBJ1-2; 8 bases align to TRBD1. The CDR3 consists of 13 residues. Germline CDR1 MNHEY, CDR2 SVGAGI. Unmatched junction bases numbered 5, after V lost 6 bases and J lost 5 bases. The CDR3 nucleotides read TGTGCCAGCAGGAGGGGACAGGCGTATGGCTACACCTTC. The encoded protein is CASRRGQAYGYTF.

The rearrangement uses TRBV30 and TRBJ2-2; maybe TRBD1 (6 bases). Germline V gene sequence: CDR1 GTSNPN, CDR2 SVGIG (reference sequence). With 4 bases removed from V and 7 bases from J, the gap between germline ends came to 10 bases. The CDR3 has 12 residues. CDR3 residues: CAWTEGVGELFF. CDR3 coding DNA: TGTGCCTGGACTGAGGGGGTCGGGGAGCTGTTTTTT.

Details on this clone: Other DNA sequences within the sample encode an identical CDR3. The genes are TRBV18 and TRBJ2-5; 8 positions match TRBD1. CDR1 is KGHSH, CDR2 LQKENI, per germline. The J segment lost 4 bases and the V segment lost 3 bases, leaving 4 bases of the junction unmatched. There are 14 residues in the CDR3. The CDR3 DNA follows: TGTGCCAGCTCACCCTTGGACAGGGTAGAGACCCAGTACTTC. Encoded protein: CASSPLDRVETQYF.

V gene TRBV7-9 combines with J gene TRBJ2-3; 10 bases map to TRBD2. V dropped 4 bases and J dropped 2; count of bases not matched to a gene: 9. The CDR3 is 17 amino acids. Germline V gene sequence: CDR1 SEHNR, CDR2 FQNEAQ (reference sequence). CDR3 loop: CASSSQWGLANTDTQYF. CDR3 sequence (DNA): TGTGCCAGCAGCTCCCAATGGGGACTAGCGAACACAGATACGCAGTATTTT.

The chain joins TRBV10-3 to TRBJ1-2, with D perhaps TRBD1 (5 bases). The CDR3 length is 12 residues. Trimming left V 2 bases short and J 8 bases short, with 9 bases between. The germline gives CDR1 ENHRY, CDR2 SYGVKD. CDR3 sequence: CAISEERQGYTF. In nucleotides, the CDR3 is TGTGCCATCAGTGAGGAGAGACAGGGCTACACCTTC.

This clone was observed at least ten times. The rearrangement joins TRBV15 to TRBJ1-4; D is possibly TRBD1 (6 bases). Germline-derived CDR1 and CDR2 are LNHNV and YYDKDF (reference sequence). V was pared by 5 bases and J by 5 bases, with 12 bases between. The CDR3 has 14 amino acids. CDR3 bases: TGTGCCACCAGCGTACAGGGTGCCAATGAAAAACTGTTTTTT. Its protein is CATSVQGANEKLFF. Using reference TRBV15 and TRBJ1-4 for the parts outside the CDR3, the full variable domain is DAMVIQNPRYQVTQFGKPVTLSCSQTLNHNVMYWYQQKSSQAPKLLFHYYDKDFNNEADTPDNFQSRRPNTSFCFLDIRSPGLGDTAMYLCATSVQGANEKLFFGSGTQLSVL.

The genes are TRBV7-9 and TRBJ2-1; 9 positions match TRBD2. CDR1 is SEHNR, CDR2 FQNEAQ, per germline (reference sequence). The V and J ends lost 0 bases and 4 bases, in that order; junction bases with no gene match: 1. This CDR3 region has 15 residues. The CDR3 coding sequence is TGTGCCAGCAGCTTAGCCCTAGCGGGGTACAATGAGCAGTTCTTC. Translating gives CASSLALAGYNEQFF.

The chain employs TRBV9 and TRBJ1-2; TRBD1 aligns across 8 bases. Losses at the gene ends were 0 bases for V and 7 bases for J; bases not matched to a gene: 11. This CDR3 has 16 amino acids. CDR1 and CDR2 (germline): SGDLS, YYNGEE. Written as DNA, the CDR3 is TGTGCCAGCAGCGTAGGGATCCAGGACAGGGTACCTGGCTACACCTTC. Its protein product is CASSVGIQDRVPGYTF.

This clone has only a few counts. The chain joins TRBV15 to TRBJ2-1, with D perhaps TRBD1 (5 bases). The V and J ends lost 2 bases and 3 bases respectively, with 11 bases between them. This CDR3 is 15 amino acids long. From germline, CDR1 is LNHNV and CDR2 YYDKDF (reference sequence). The CDR3 coding sequence is TGTGCCACCAGCAGACAGGGAAGTAGCTACAATGAGCAGTTCTTC. It codes for CATSRQGSSYNEQFF.

The genes are TRBV7-9 and TRBJ2-3, with 10 positions matching TRBD2. V lost 2 bases, J lost 6 bases, and 5 bases stayed unmatched. CDR3 size: 15 residues. Germline V CDR1 and CDR2: SEHNR, FQNEAQ (reference sequence). CDR3 in DNA: TGTGCCAGCAGCTTAACGAGCGGGGGGGCGGATACGCAGTATTTT. Its translation is CASSLTSGGADTQYF. Filled out from reference TRBV7-9 and TRBJ2-3, the complete variable domain reads DTGVSQNPRHKITKRGQNVTFRCDPISEHNRLYWYRQTLGQGPEFLTYFQNEAQLEKSRLLSDRFSAERPKGSFSTLEIQRTEQGDSAMYLCASSLTSGGADTQYFGPGTRLTVL.

The chain couples TRBV6-6 to TRBJ1-2, with D unresolved. V lost 4 bases and J 4 bases, leaving 16 bases between the germline ends. The CDR3 is 15 amino acids. In germline, CDR1 is MNHNY, CDR2 SVGAGI (reference sequence). The CDR3 sequence: CASSSTDAAGYGYTF. CDR3 DNA sequence: TGTGCCAGCAGTTCAACGGACGCGGCGGGCTATGGCTACACCTTC.

CDR3: CASSLGDRYSNQPQHF. The CDR3 DNA reads as TGTGCCAGCAGCTTAGGGGACAGGTATAGCAATCAGCCCCAGCATTTT. The V and J genes are TRBV7-2 and TRBJ1-5; 8 bases line up with TRBD1. Trimming at V came to 1 base and at J to 0 bases, leaving 2 bases not matched to a gene. Germline V lookup: CDR1 SGHTA, CDR2 FQGNSA. The CDR3 contains 16 residues.

The chain carries TRBV7-3 and TRBJ2-3, with D hard to call. Germline V lookup: CDR1 SGHTA, CDR2 FQGTGA. V shed 0 bases and J shed 1 base, with 8 bases lying between them. This CDR3 contains 15 residues. The CDR3 bases are TGTGCCAGCAGCTTAACCGGGTTGGGCACAGATACGCAGTATTTT. This encodes CASSLTGLGTDTQYF.